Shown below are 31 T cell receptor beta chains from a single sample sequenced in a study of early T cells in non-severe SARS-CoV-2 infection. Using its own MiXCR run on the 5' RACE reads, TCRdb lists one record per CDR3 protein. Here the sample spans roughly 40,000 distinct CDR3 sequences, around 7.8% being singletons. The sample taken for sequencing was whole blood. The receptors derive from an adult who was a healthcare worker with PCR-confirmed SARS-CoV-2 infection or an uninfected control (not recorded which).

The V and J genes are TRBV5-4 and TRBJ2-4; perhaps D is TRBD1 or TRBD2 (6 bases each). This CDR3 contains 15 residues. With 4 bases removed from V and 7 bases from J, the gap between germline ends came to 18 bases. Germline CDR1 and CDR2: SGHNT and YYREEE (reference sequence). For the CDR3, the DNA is TGTGCCAGCAGCACCGGAGGAGGGGGTCTTAACATTCAGTACTTC. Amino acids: CASSTGGGGLNIQYF. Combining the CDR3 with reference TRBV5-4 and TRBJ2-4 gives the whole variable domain ETGVTQSPTHLIKTRGQQVTLRCSSQSGHNTVSWYQQALGQGPQFIFQYYREEENGRGNFPPRFSGLQFPNYSSELNVNALELDDSALYLCASSTGGGGLNIQYFGAGTRLSVL.

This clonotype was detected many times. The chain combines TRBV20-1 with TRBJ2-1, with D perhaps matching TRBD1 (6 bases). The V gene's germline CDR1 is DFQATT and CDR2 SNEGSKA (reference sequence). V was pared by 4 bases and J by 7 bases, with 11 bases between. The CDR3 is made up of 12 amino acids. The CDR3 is CSANIQGNEQFF. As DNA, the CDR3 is TGCAGTGCTAACATCCAGGGGAATGAGCAGTTCTTC.

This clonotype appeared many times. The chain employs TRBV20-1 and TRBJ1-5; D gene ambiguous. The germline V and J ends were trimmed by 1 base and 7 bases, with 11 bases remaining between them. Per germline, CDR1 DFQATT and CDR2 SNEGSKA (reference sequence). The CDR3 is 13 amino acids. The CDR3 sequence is CSARVGDGQPQHF. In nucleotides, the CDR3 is TGCAGTGCTAGAGTTGGAGATGGGCAGCCCCAGCATTTT.

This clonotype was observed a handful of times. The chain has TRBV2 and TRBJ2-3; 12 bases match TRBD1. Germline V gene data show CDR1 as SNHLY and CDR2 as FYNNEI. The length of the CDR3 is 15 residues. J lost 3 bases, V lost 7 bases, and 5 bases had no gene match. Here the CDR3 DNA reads TGTGCCAGCACCCCGGGACAGGGGGCGACAGATACGCAGTATTTT. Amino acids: CASTPGQGATDTQYF. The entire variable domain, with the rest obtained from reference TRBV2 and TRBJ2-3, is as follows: EPEVTQTPSHQVTQMGQEVILRCVPISNHLYFYWYRQILGQKVEFLVSFYNNEISEKSEIFDDQFSVERPDGSNFTLKIRSTKLEDSAMYFCASTPGQGATDTQYFGPGTRLTVL.

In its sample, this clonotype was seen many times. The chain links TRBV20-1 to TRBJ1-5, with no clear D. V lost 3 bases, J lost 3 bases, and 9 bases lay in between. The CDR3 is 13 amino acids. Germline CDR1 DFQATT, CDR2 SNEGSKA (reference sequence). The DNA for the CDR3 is TGCAGTGCTAGCTCAAGCTTCAATCAGCCCCAGCATTTT. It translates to CSASSSFNQPQHF.

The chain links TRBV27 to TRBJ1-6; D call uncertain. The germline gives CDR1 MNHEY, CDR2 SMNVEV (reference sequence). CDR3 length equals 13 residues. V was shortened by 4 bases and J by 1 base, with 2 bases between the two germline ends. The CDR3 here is CASSWSYNSPLHF. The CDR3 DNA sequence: TGTGCCAGCAGTTGGTCCTATAATTCACCCCTCCACTTT.

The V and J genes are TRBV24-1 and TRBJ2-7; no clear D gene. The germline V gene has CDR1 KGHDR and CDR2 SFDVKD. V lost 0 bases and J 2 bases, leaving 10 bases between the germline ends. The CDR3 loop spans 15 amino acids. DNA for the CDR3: TGTGCCACCAGTGATTTGGTAGGGTCCACCTACGAGCAGTACTTC. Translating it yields CATSDLVGSTYEQYF.

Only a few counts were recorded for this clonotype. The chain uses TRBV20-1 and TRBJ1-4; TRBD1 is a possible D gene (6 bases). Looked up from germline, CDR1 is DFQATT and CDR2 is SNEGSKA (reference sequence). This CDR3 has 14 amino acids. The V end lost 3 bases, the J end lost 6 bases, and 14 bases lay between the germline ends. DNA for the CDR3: TGCAGTGCTAGGGCAGGGGCTGAGGATGAAAAACTGTTTTTT. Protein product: CSARAGAEDEKLFF.

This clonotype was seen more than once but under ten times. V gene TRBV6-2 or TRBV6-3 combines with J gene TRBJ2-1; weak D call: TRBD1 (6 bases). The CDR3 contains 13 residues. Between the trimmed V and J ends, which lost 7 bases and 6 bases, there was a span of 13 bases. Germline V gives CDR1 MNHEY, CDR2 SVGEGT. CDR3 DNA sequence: TGTGCCAGCAATCCGACAGGTTCCAATGAGCAGTTCTTC. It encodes CASNPTGSNEQFF.

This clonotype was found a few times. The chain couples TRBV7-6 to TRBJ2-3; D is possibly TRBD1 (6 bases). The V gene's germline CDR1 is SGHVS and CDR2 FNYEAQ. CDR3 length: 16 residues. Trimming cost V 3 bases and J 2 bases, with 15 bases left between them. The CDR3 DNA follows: TGTGCCAGCAGCTTGACCTGGGGGCCGTTCACAGATACGCAGTATTTT. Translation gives CASSLTWGPFTDTQYF.

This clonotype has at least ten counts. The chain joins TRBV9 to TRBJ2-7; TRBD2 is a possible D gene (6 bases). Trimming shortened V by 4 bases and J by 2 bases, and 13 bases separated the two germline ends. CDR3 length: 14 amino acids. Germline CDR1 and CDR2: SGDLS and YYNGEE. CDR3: CASSPGTAPYEQYF. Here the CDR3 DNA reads TGTGCCAGCAGCCCAGGGACTGCCCCCTACGAGCAGTACTTC. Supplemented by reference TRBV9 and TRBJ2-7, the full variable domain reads DSGVTQTPKHLITATGQRVTLRCSPRSGDLSVYWYQQSLDQGLQFLIQYYNGEERAKGNILERFSAQQFPDLHSELNLSSLELGDSALYFCASSPGTAPYEQYFGPGTRLTVT.

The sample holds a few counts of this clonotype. The CDR3 DNA is TGTGCCAGCAGTTACCAACAGGGTAACACCGGGGAGCTGTTTTTT. Protein: CASSYQQGNTGELFF. The chain joins TRBV6-6 to TRBJ2-2; possibly TRBD1 for D (6 bases). CDR1 is MNHNY, CDR2 SVGAGI, per germline (reference sequence). The CDR3 length is 15 residues. The V end was cut by 2 bases, the J end by 2 bases, with 9 bases between.

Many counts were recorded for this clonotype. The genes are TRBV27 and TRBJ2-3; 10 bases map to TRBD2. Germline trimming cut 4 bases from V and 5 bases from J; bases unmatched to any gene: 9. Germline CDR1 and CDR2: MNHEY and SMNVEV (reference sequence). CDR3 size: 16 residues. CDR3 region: CASSYQRGGPKDTQYF. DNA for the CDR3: TGTGCCAGCAGTTACCAGCGGGGGGGCCCGAAAGATACGCAGTATTTT.

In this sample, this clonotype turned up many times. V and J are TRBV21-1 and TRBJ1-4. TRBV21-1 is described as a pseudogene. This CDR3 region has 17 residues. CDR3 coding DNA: TGTGCCAGCAGCAACCGATTGGACCTAGGAATTAATGAAAAACTGTTTTTT. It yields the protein CASSNRLDLGINEKLFF.

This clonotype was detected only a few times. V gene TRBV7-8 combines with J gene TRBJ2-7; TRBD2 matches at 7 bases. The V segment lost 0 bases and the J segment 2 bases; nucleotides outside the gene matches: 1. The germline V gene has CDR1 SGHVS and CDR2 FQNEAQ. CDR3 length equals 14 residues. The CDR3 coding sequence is TGTGCCAGCAGCTTAGCAGCGGGGACCTACGAGCAGTACTTC. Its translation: CASSLAAGTYEQYF.

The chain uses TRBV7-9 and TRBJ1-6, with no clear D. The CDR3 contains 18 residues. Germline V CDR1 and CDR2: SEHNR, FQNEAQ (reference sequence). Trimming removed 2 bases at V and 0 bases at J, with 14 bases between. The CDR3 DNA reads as TGTGCCAGCAGCTTAAGACAAGTCGCCAGCTCCTATAATTCACCCCTCCACTTT. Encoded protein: CASSLRQVASSYNSPLHF.

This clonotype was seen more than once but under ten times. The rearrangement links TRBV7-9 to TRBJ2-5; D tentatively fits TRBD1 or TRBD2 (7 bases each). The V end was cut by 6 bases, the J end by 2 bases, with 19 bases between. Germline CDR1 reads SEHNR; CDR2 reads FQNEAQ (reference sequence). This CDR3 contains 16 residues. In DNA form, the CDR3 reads TGTGCCAGCAGTTCCTATCAGGGGGGGTCTCAAGAGACCCAGTACTTC. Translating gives CASSSYQGGSQETQYF.

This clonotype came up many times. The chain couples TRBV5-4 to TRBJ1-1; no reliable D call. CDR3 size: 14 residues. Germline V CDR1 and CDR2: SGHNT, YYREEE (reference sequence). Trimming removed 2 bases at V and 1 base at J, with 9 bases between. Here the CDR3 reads CASSFPGWNTEAFF. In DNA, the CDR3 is TGTGCCAGCAGCTTTCCCGGCTGGAACACTGAAGCTTTCTTT. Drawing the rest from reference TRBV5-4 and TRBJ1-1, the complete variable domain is ETGVTQSPTHLIKTRGQQVTLRCSSQSGHNTVSWYQQALGQGPQFIFQYYREEENGRGNFPPRFSGLQFPNYSSELNVNALELDDSALYLCASSFPGWNTEAFFGQGTRLTVV.

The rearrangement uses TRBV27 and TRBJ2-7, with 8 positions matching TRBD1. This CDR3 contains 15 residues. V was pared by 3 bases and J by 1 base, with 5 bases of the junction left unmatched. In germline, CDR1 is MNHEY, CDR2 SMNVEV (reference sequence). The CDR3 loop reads CASSLVGTGSYEQYF. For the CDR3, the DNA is TGTGCCAGCAGTTTGGTCGGGACAGGTTCCTACGAGCAGTACTTC.

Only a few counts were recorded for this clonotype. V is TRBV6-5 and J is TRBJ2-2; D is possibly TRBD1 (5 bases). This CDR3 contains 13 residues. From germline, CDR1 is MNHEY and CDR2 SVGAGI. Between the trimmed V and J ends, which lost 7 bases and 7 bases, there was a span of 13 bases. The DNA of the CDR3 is TGTGCCAGCATGAAGGGGCCTGGCGGGGAGCTGTTTTTT. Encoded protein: CASMKGPGGELFF.

Written as DNA, the CDR3 is TGTGCCAGTAGTATTGTTATGGTGGAGGGCCAGGAGCAGTTCTTC. It is translated as CASSIVMVEGQEQFF. The genes are TRBV19 and TRBJ2-1; D is perhaps TRBD2 (6 bases). Trimming removed 3 bases from V and 10 bases from J, with 19 bases in between. The germline CDR1 and CDR2 sequences are LNHDA and SQIVND (reference sequence). This CDR3 has 15 amino acids.

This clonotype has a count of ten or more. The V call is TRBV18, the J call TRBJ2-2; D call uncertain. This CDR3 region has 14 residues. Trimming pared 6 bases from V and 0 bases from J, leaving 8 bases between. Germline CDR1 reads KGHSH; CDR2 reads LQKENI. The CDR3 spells CASSLISNTGELFF. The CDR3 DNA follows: TGTGCCAGCTCCCTGATATCGAACACCGGGGAGCTGTTTTTT.

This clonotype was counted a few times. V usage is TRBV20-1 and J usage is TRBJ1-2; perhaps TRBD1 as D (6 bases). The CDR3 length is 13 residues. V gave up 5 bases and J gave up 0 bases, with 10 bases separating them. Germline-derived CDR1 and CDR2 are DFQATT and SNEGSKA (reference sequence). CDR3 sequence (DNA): TGCAGTGCTGAGGACAGCGCTAACTATGGCTACACCTTC. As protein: CSAEDSANYGYTF.

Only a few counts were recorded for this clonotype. Written as DNA, the CDR3 is TGCGCCAGCAGCCAGGACAGGCTCGGATCACCCCTCCACTTT. It is translated as CASSQDRLGSPLHF. This chain links TRBV4-3 with TRBJ1-6; 7 bases fit TRBD1. Germline CDR1 is LGHNA and CDR2 is YSLEER. There are 14 residues in the CDR3. The trim removed 3 bases at V and 10 bases at J, leaving 6 bases unmatched.

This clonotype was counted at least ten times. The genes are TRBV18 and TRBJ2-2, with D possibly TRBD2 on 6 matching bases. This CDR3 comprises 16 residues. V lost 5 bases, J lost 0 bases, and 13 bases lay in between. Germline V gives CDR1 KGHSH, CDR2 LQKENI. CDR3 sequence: CASSSKLASNTGELFF. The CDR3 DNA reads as TGTGCCAGCTCATCAAAACTAGCCTCGAACACCGGGGAGCTGTTTTTT.

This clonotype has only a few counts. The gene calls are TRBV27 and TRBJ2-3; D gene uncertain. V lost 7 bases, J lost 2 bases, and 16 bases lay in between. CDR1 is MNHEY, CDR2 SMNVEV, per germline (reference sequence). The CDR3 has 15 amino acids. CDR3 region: CASTVGYSSTDTQYF. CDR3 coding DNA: TGTGCCAGCACCGTGGGTTACAGTTCCACAGATACGCAGTATTTT.

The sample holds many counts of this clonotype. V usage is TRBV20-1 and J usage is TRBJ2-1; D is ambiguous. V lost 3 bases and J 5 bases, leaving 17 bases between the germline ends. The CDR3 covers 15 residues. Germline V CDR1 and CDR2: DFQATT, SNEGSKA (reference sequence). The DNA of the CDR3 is TGCAGTGCTAGGGGCACGAAAGGTGAGAACAATGAGCAGTTCTTC. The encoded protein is CSARGTKGENNEQFF.

CDR3 bases: TGCGCCAGCAGTGAGCAGGCTGCCGGGGAGCTGTTTTTT. It translates to CASSEQAAGELFF. The chain has TRBV10-1 and TRBJ2-2, with D unclear. With 2 bases removed from V and 6 bases from J, the gap between germline ends came to 7 bases. Germline CDR1 is WNHNN and CDR2 is SYGVQD (reference sequence). The CDR3 contains 13 residues.

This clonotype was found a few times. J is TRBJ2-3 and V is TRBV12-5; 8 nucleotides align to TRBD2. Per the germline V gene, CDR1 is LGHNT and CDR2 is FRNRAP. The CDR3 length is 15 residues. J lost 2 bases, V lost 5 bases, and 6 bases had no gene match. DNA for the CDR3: TGTGCTAGTGGTCCCGGCGGGGGGCCCACAGATACGCAGTATTTT. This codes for CASGPGGGPTDTQYF.

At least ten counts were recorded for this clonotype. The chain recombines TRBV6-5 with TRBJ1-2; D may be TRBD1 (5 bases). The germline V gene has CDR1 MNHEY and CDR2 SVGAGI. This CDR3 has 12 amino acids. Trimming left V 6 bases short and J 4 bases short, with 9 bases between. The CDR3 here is CASRGPGYGYTF. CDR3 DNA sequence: TGTGCCAGCAGGGGACCTGGCTATGGCTACACCTTC.

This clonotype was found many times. The CDR3 DNA is TGTGCCAGCAGGGACAGGGGGACGGTCGAGCAGTACTTC. It translates to CASRDRGTVEQYF. The chain carries TRBV6-6 and TRBJ2-7, with 10 bases that match TRBD1. Looked up from germline, CDR1 is MNHNY and CDR2 is SVGAGI (reference sequence). The CDR3 has 13 amino acids. Trimming took 6 bases from V and 6 from J; bases not matched to a gene: 5.